Given below is one T cell receptor beta chain in context. The data are from a study of blood T cell repertoires in COVID-19. Study background: Some COVID-19 samples were acute and others convalescent; all came from the United States, Italy and Spain. Sources were T cells, B-cell-depleted T cells, or PBMCs; the material itself was cDNA or gDNA.

The V gene's germline CDR1 is SGHAT and CDR2 FQDESV (reference sequence). There are 13 residues in the CDR3. Between the trimmed V and J ends, which lost 5 bases and 4 bases, there was a span of 11 bases. Methods used by the authors: Reference gene primers were amplified, and this amplification served to estimate nucleated cell counts. TCRdb's table, derived via immunoSEQ multiplex PCR, lists solely in-frame clones and lacks some. That table supplies the V and J calls and clone size; D and trimming were determined from the DNA. Altogether roughly 280,000 clones are present, about 90% being singletons, with the ten largest covering roughly 2%.

Material: peripheral blood. The source of this sequence is a woman between 50 and 59 years old who had recovered from COVID-19. The V and J genes are TRBV11-1 and TRBJ1-1; the D gene is possibly TRBD1 (5 bases). The CDR3 is CASSRVGGTEAFF. The CDR3, as DNA: TGTGCCAGCAGCCGAGTGGGGGGCACTGAAGCTTTCTTT.